One sample yielded the 30 T cell receptor beta chains listed below, sequenced in a study of CD8 T cells in Susac syndrome. When the RNA was reverse transcribed, random hexamers were used with an input of 0.5 to 1 ug. TCRdb re-called the immunoSEQ multiplex PCR reads through MiXCR, storing one row per CDR3 protein. This table holds over 140,000 distinct CDR3 sequences, just under 95% found once. Material: CD4+ T cells from PBMCs. These receptor sequences come from a human donor with Susac syndrome.

The chain uses TRBV20-1 and TRBJ2-3; D remains unclear. Germline assignment: CDR1 DFQATT and CDR2 SNEGSKA (reference sequence). CDR3 size: 13 residues. The V end was cut by 6 bases, the J end by 2 bases, with 12 bases between. In DNA form, the CDR3 reads TGCAGTGCGTTACCTGGATCCACAGATACGCAGTATTTT. Protein: CSALPGSTDTQYF.

J is TRBJ2-1 and V is TRBV30, with 15 bases fitting TRBD2. Germline V CDR1 and CDR2: GTSNPN, SVGIG (reference sequence). V gave up 5 bases and J gave up 7 bases; unmatched junction bases: 3. The CDR3 runs to 14 residues. CDR3 in DNA: TGTGCCTGGGCAGGACTAGCGGGAGGGAATGAGCAGTTCTTC. It yields the protein CAWAGLAGGNEQFF. The complete variable domain, with remaining parts taken from reference TRBV30 and TRBJ2-1, reads SQTIHQWPATLVQPVGSPLSLECTVEGTSNPNLYWYRQAAGRGLQLLFYSVGIGQISSEVPQNLSASRPQDRQFILSSKKLLLSDSGFYLCAWAGLAGGNEQFFGPGTRLTVL.

The chain carries TRBV23-1 and TRBJ1-6; TRBD1 is a possible D gene (5 bases). TRBV23-1 is an open reading frame whose function is uncertain. The germline V and J ends were trimmed by 4 bases and 9 bases, with 22 bases remaining between them. The CDR3 loop spans 17 amino acids. CDR3 DNA: TGCGCCAGCAGTCGCCCAAAGGGGACGACTTCGATTTCACCCCTCCACTTT. Its protein product is CASSRPKGTTSISPLHF.

The V and J genes are TRBV27 and TRBJ1-5, with TRBD1 matching over 9 bases. V lost 7 bases and J lost 4; bases outside the gene matches: 2. The CDR3 sequence is 13 residues long. Germline lookup yields CDR1 MNHEY and CDR2 SMNVEV (reference sequence). The CDR3 nucleotides are TGTGCCAGCAAGGGGACAGGGAATCAGCCCCAGCATTTT. Its protein product is CASKGTGNQPQHF.

The V and J genes are TRBV18 and TRBJ2-1; 8 bases fit TRBD1. Trimming removed 6 bases from V and 3 bases from J; junction bases left unmatched: 7. The CDR3 spans 15 residues. Germline V lookup: CDR1 KGHSH, CDR2 LQKENI. The CDR3 nucleotides read TGTGCCAGCTCCCTCGGACAGGGAAGCTACAATGAGCAGTTCTTC. Its translation: CASSLGQGSYNEQFF.

The chain uses TRBV6-6 and TRBJ2-2; possible D gene TRBD2, 5 bases. Germline values: CDR1 MNHNY, CDR2 SVGAGI (reference sequence). The V end lost 5 bases, the J end lost 1 base, and 11 bases lay between the germline ends. CDR3 size: 15 residues. CDR3: CASSPRAVNTGELFF. DNA for the CDR3: TGTGCCAGCAGTCCTCGAGCGGTGAACACCGGGGAGCTGTTTTTT.

The chain is built from TRBV15 and TRBJ1-1; D is unresolved. This CDR3 is 12 amino acids long. Trimming stripped 9 bases from V and 1 base from J, with 9 bases between. The germline CDR1 and CDR2 sequences are LNHNV and YYDKDF (reference sequence). The CDR3 DNA reads as TGTGCCACAGCTCTCGGGAACACTGAAGCTTTCTTT. It encodes CATALGNTEAFF.

V gene TRBV10-3 combines with J gene TRBJ1-5; TRBD1 agrees at 8 bases. V shed 3 bases, J shed 6 bases, and the junction held 4 bases outside the gene matches. This CDR3 has 14 residues. Germline assignment: CDR1 ENHRY and CDR2 SYGVKD. The DNA for the CDR3 is TGTGCCATCAGTGATTCGACAGGGGTTCAGCCCCAGCATTTT. Its translation is CAISDSTGVQPQHF.

This chain uses TRBV2 with TRBJ1-2, with D tentatively TRBD1 (5 bases). Germline CDR1 SNHLY, CDR2 FYNNEI. V gave up 8 bases and J gave up 2 bases, with 12 bases separating them. The CDR3 loop spans 13 amino acids. The chain's CDR3 is CASDPGTNYGYTF. Written as DNA, the CDR3 is TGTGCCAGCGACCCCGGGACCAACTATGGCTACACCTTC.

The CDR3 spells CASSHAYRDSLGAFF. In DNA, the CDR3 is TGTGCCAGCAGCCATGCGTACCGGGACAGCCTGGGGGCTTTCTTT. This chain connects TRBV4-2 to TRBJ1-1, with TRBD1 matching over 7 bases. Germline loops: CDR1 LGHNA, CDR2 YNFKEQ. The V and J ends lost 3 bases and 11 bases, in that order; junction bases with no gene match: 15. The CDR3 runs to 15 residues.

The chain combines TRBV20-1 with TRBJ2-7; TRBD2 aligns across 8 bases. The CDR3 covers 12 residues. J lost 7 bases, V lost 3 bases, and 5 bases had no gene match. Germline CDR1 is DFQATT and CDR2 is SNEGSKA (reference sequence). CDR3 bases: TGCAGTGCTAGGGAGCGGGAGTGGGAGCAGTACTTC. The encoded protein is CSAREREWEQYF.

The rearrangement uses TRBV30 and TRBJ1-5, with no clear D. The germline gives CDR1 GTSNPN, CDR2 SVGIG (reference sequence). Trimming removed 5 bases at V and 2 bases at J, with 13 bases between. The CDR3 covers 14 residues. Here the CDR3 reads CAWDRGRGNQPQHF. CDR3 DNA sequence: TGTGCCTGGGACCGTGGGAGGGGCAATCAGCCCCAGCATTTT.

The chain joins TRBV28 to TRBJ1-5; 10 bases are a match to TRBD1. The ends lost 7 bases at V and 5 bases at J; junction bases unmatched: 5. From germline, CDR1 is MDHEN and CDR2 SYDVKM. The CDR3 loop spans 14 amino acids. The DNA for the CDR3 is TGTGCCAGCAATGGACAGGGGGGATATCAGCCCCAGCATTTT. It translates to CASNGQGGYQPQHF.

The CDR3: CASSFRDRVRETQYF. CDR3 DNA sequence: TGTGCCAGCAGCTTCAGGGACAGGGTACGAGAGACCCAGTACTTC. The chain recombines TRBV7-8 with TRBJ2-5; 9 nucleotides match TRBD1. There are 15 residues in the CDR3. Trimming at V came to 3 bases and at J to 4 bases, leaving 6 bases not matched to a gene. Germline V lookup: CDR1 SGHVS, CDR2 FQNEAQ.

This clonotype was observed a single time. The gene calls are TRBV20-1 and TRBJ1-2, with unresolved D. The ends were cut back, 3 bases at V and 3 bases at J, with 5 bases in the middle. Germline CDR1 DFQATT, CDR2 SNEGSKA (reference sequence). CDR3 length equals 11 residues. CDR3 nucleotide sequence: TGCAGTGCTAGGAATTACTATGGCTACACCTTC. Its protein product is CSARNYYGYTF.

This chain connects TRBV20-1 to TRBJ2-7; possible D gene TRBD1, 6 bases. From germline, CDR1 is DFQATT and CDR2 SNEGSKA (reference sequence). V lost 5 bases and J 5 bases, leaving 13 bases between the germline ends. This CDR3 comprises 12 residues. The CDR3 nucleotides are TGCAGTGCTTCACAGGGTGCCCACGAGCAGTACTTC. Protein product: CSASQGAHEQYF.

The chain is built from TRBV12-3 or TRBV12-4 and TRBJ2-3, with unresolved D. This CDR3 has 12 amino acids. The V end lost 10 bases, the J end lost 1 base, and 9 bases lay between the germline ends. The CDR3: CATAKGTDTQYF. The DNA for the CDR3 is TGTGCCACCGCGAAGGGCACAGATACGCAGTATTTT.

V and J are TRBV15 and TRBJ2-3, with D tentatively TRBD1 (6 bases). V was pared by 2 bases and J by 2 bases, with 11 bases between. The germline gives CDR1 LNHNV, CDR2 YYDKDF (reference sequence). The length of the CDR3 is 15 residues. The chain's CDR3 is CATSRSDRYTDTQYF. CDR3 in DNA: TGTGCCACCAGCAGATCGGACAGATACACAGATACGCAGTATTTT.

In this sample, this clonotype turned up once. V and J are TRBV9 and TRBJ1-1, with D maybe TRBD1 (5 bases). This CDR3 contains 12 residues. Germline V gene lookup returns CDR1 SGDLS and CDR2 YYNGEE. V dropped 4 bases and J dropped 7 bases, with 11 bases sitting between them. CDR3 in amino acids: CASSIRDGEAFF. The CDR3 region has the DNA TGTGCCAGCAGCATCCGGGACGGTGAAGCTTTCTTT.

This chain links TRBV12-3 or TRBV12-4 with TRBJ1-5; no clear D gene. Deletions cut 8 bases from V and 8 bases from J, with 13 bases between. CDR3 length equals 12 residues. DNA for the CDR3: TGTGCCAGCTTCCGTCCCGGGGAGCCCCAGCATTTT. The encoded protein is CASFRPGEPQHF.

The V and J genes are TRBV12-3 or TRBV12-4 and TRBJ1-1; the D gene is possibly TRBD1 (5 bases). Trimming stripped 3 bases from V and 4 bases from J, with 12 bases between. The CDR3 loop spans 14 amino acids. Here the CDR3 DNA reads TGTGCCAGCAGTTTGAACGTAGACAGCACTGAAGCTTTCTTT. This translates into CASSLNVDSTEAFF.

This chain uses TRBV27 with TRBJ1-6; no definite D call. Germline V gives CDR1 MNHEY, CDR2 SMNVEV (reference sequence). Trimming left V 6 bases short and J 5 bases short, with 5 bases between. The CDR3 spans 12 residues. The CDR3 reads CASSVNNSPLHF. DNA for the CDR3: TGTGCCAGCAGCGTCAATAATTCACCCCTCCACTTT.

This clonotype was seen just once. The rearrangement links TRBV28 to TRBJ1-1, with 8 nucleotides matching TRBD1. The CDR3 has 13 amino acids. Germline assignment: CDR1 MDHEN and CDR2 SYDVKM. J was trimmed by 1 base and V by 8 bases; bases with no gene match: 3. The CDR3, as DNA: TGTGCCAGCCGCGGACAGGGGAACACTGAAGCTTTCTTT. Translating gives CASRGQGNTEAFF.

In DNA, the CDR3 is TGCAGTGCTGCGGGACAGTACAATGAGCAGTTCTTC. This gives the protein CSAAGQYNEQFF. The chain combines TRBV20-1 with TRBJ2-1, with D possibly being TRBD1 (7 bases). V lost 5 bases and J 4 bases, leaving 9 bases between the germline ends. CDR1 is DFQATT, CDR2 SNEGSKA, per germline (reference sequence). CDR3 length equals 12 residues.

V usage is TRBV6-1 and J usage is TRBJ2-6; tentatively, D is TRBD1 (5 bases). V lost 6 bases and J 0 bases, leaving 12 bases between the germline ends. CDR3 length: 16 amino acids. Germline assignment: CDR1 MNHNS and CDR2 SASEGT. In DNA form, the CDR3 reads TGTGCCAGCAGCCAATACAGGTACTCTGGGGCCAACGTCCTGACTTTC. This encodes CASSQYRYSGANVLTF.

The chain couples TRBV4-1 to TRBJ2-1; the D gene is possibly TRBD2 (6 bases). Germline V gives CDR1 MGHRA, CDR2 YSYEKL. With 1 base removed from V and 7 bases from J, the gap between germline ends came to 17 bases. The CDR3 consists of 16 residues. CDR3 nucleotides: TGCGCCAGCAGCCAAGCCGGGACTCCTTCTGCGAATGAGCAGTTCTTC. Translated, it gives CASSQAGTPSANEQFF.

The CDR3 reads CASSQSTAGETQYF. CDR3 bases: TGTGCCAGCAGCCAATCTACAGCGGGAGAGACCCAGTACTTC. This chain links TRBV3-1 with TRBJ2-5, with D perhaps TRBD2 (6 bases). Trimming took 2 bases from V and 4 from J, leaving 11 bases between them. This CDR3 spans 14 amino acids. Germline V CDR1 and CDR2: LGHDT, YNNKEL (reference sequence).

This chain connects TRBV28 to TRBJ1-2; TRBD1 might be the D (5 bases). From germline, CDR1 is MDHEN and CDR2 SYDVKM. This CDR3 has 14 residues. The V end lost 3 bases, the J end lost 2 bases, and 10 bases lay between the germline ends. CDR3: CASSLGPGNYGYTF. The CDR3 coding sequence is TGTGCCAGCAGTTTGGGGCCGGGAAACTATGGCTACACCTTC.

The genes are TRBV4-3 and TRBJ2-1; D unclear. This CDR3 is built from 11 residues. V dropped 3 bases and J dropped 7 bases, with 4 bases sitting between them. Germline CDR1 LGHNA, CDR2 YSLEER. CDR3 coding DNA: TGCGCCAGCAGCCATAGGAATGAGCAGTTCTTC. As protein: CASSHRNEQFF.

The chain has TRBV12-3 or TRBV12-4 and TRBJ2-2; TRBD2 might be the D (6 bases). This CDR3 is built from 15 residues. V dropped 4 bases and J dropped 2 bases, with 11 bases sitting between them. CDR3 region: CASSSAGSNTGELFF. CDR3 coding DNA: TGTGCCAGCAGTTCCGCGGGGAGTAACACCGGGGAGCTGTTTTTT.